The 26 T cell receptor beta chains given below trace back to one sample, sequenced in a study of regulatory dendritic cells for organ transplantation (dated by TCRdb to about 2017). Receptor amplification or capture employed the immunoSEQ multiplex PCR assay. Drawn from immuneACCESS, this table holds only the in-frame rearrangements with V and J called that TCRdb kept. Clones are partly lost; checked studies trace under half to an unresolved V gene and leave the rest unexplained. In this sample the table shows fewer than 40,000 clones, around nine tenths of which occur a single time. The ten largest account for over 0.06% of the sample. Sequencing was performed on naive CD4+ T cells from blood. The sample's cell subset or site label is to be understood as: CD45RA+ naive T cells. These receptors came from a human donor in good health.

The J gene is TRBJ2-2, the V gene TRBV11-3; no firm D call. Germline V CDR1 and CDR2: SGHNT, YENEEA. Trimming pared 5 bases from V and 4 bases from J, leaving 20 bases between. The CDR3 consists of 17 residues. CDR3 bases: TGTGCCAGCAGCCGCAATGGGCGGCTAACGGCCACCGGGGAGCTGTTTTTT. As protein: CASSRNGRLTATGELFF.

V and J are TRBV21-1 and TRBJ1-5; whether TRBD1, the table's D call, matches the DNA was not checked. TRBV21-1 is labeled a pseudogene. There are 16 residues in the CDR3. The CDR3 is CASSNWDSGSNQPQHF. In DNA, the CDR3 is TGTGCCAGCAGCAACTGGGACAGCGGTAGCAATCAGCCCCAGCATTTT.

The V gene is TRBV6-1, the J gene TRBJ2-7; 10 nucleotides line up with TRBD1. The V and J ends lost 2 bases and 4 bases, in that order; junction bases with no gene match: 2. Germline V CDR1 and CDR2: MNHNS, SASEGT. This CDR3 is built from 14 residues. The CDR3 DNA sequence: TGTGCCAGCAGTGAAAGGACAGGGGGATACGAGCAGTACTTC. Amino acid sequence: CASSERTGGYEQYF.

This clone has only one observation. The CDR3 protein is CASTMGGVNSPLHF. The DNA for the CDR3 is TGTGCCAGCACCATGGGGGGGGTAAATTCACCCCTCCACTTT. The chain is built from TRBV9 and TRBJ1-6; D is possibly TRBD1 (5 bases). The CDR3 consists of 14 residues. Germline loops: CDR1 SGDLS, CDR2 YYNGEE. V was clipped by 6 bases and J by 7 bases, with 14 bases between them.

V usage is TRBV12-5 and J usage is TRBJ1-4, with 8 bases lining up with TRBD1. CDR1 and CDR2 (germline): LGHNT, FRNRAP. Trimming took 7 bases from V and 8 from J; bases not matched to a gene: 9. CDR3 length: 14 amino acids. CDR3 protein: CASANDRGLEKLFF. Written as DNA, the CDR3 is TGTGCTAGTGCCAATGACAGGGGCCTGGAAAAACTGTTTTTT. Filled out from reference TRBV12-5 and TRBJ1-4, the complete variable domain reads DARVTQTPRHKVTEMGQEVTMRCQPILGHNTVFWYRQTMMQGLELLAYFRNRAPLDDSGMPKDRFSAEMPDATLATLKIQPSEPRDSAVYFCASANDRGLEKLFFGSGTQLSVL.

This clone has only one observation. The rearrangement joins TRBV9 to TRBJ2-7; possibly TRBD2 for D (6 bases). Germline V CDR1 and CDR2: SGDLS, YYNGEE. The length of the CDR3 is 16 residues. V dropped 0 bases and J dropped 1 base, with 14 bases sitting between them. The CDR3 loop is CASSVGTGAPSYEQYF. CDR3 coding DNA: TGTGCCAGCAGCGTAGGGACGGGAGCTCCTTCCTACGAGCAGTACTTC.

J is TRBJ2-5 and V is TRBV5-4; TRBD1 is a possible D gene (5 bases). Trimming stripped 1 base from V and 3 bases from J, with 7 bases between. Germline lookup yields CDR1 SGHNT and CDR2 YYREEE (reference sequence). The CDR3 extends over 13 amino acids. This CDR3 reads CASSLKGEETQYF. DNA of the CDR3: TGTGCCAGCAGCTTGAAAGGGGAAGAGACCCAGTACTTC.

The rearrangement uses TRBV4-2 and TRBJ1-5; D gene ambiguous. Germline V gene sequence: CDR1 LGHNA, CDR2 YNFKEQ. Trimming left V 1 base short and J 0 bases short, with 10 bases between. There are 16 residues in the CDR3. This chain's CDR3 is CASSQGGRGSNQPQHF. As DNA, the CDR3 is TGTGCCAGCAGCCAAGGAGGCCGGGGTAGCAATCAGCCCCAGCATTTT.

The chain employs TRBV15 and TRBJ1-4; D gene uncertain. This CDR3 is built from 18 residues. Germline V lookup: CDR1 LNHNV, CDR2 YYDKDF (reference sequence). V was trimmed by 3 bases and J by 8 bases, leaving 25 bases between them. This chain's CDR3 is CATSSDRPNRAPREKLFF. The CDR3 DNA reads as TGTGCCACCAGCAGTGATAGGCCGAACCGGGCCCCTAGGGAAAAACTGTTTTTT.

The chain has TRBV4-2 and TRBJ2-3, with 9 bases that match TRBD2. The CDR3 contains 17 residues. Trimming cost V 2 bases and J 7 bases; bases outside gene matches: 13. Germline values: CDR1 LGHNA, CDR2 YNFKEQ. CDR3 region: CASSQLVGGGGANTQYF. For the CDR3, the DNA is TGTGCCAGCAGCCAACTAGTCGGGGGCGGGGGGGCAAATACGCAGTATTTT.

The rearrangement uses TRBV4-2 and TRBJ1-2, with D unresolved. This CDR3 spans 15 amino acids. CDR1 and CDR2 from the germline V gene are LGHNA and YNFKEQ. The V and J ends lost 0 bases and 5 bases respectively, with 13 bases between them. The CDR3 nucleotides are TGTGCCAGCAGCCAAGATGTGGGCAGCCCTTATGGCTACACCTTC. This codes for CASSQDVGSPYGYTF.

The rearrangement uses TRBV20-1 and TRBJ2-7; no firm D call. The V gene lost 7 bases and the J gene lost 1 base, with 5 bases spanning the gap. Germline lookup yields CDR1 DFQATT and CDR2 SNEGSKA (reference sequence). This CDR3 spans 10 amino acids. The CDR3 coding sequence is TGCAGTGGGGGATCCTACGAGCAGTACTTC. It yields the protein CSGGSYEQYF.

This clone was seen only a few times. The rearrangement joins TRBV25-1 to TRBJ1-4; D remains ambiguous. This CDR3 spans 11 amino acids. Germline assignment: CDR1 MGHDK and CDR2 SYGVNS. V lost 8 bases to trimming and J lost 5 bases, with 6 bases between them. The CDR3 spells CASGRNEKLFF. The CDR3 nucleotides read TGTGCCAGCGGGCGGAATGAAAAACTGTTTTTT.

Details on this clone: This specimen includes other DNA sequences encoding the same CDR3. The V and J genes are TRBV7-2 and TRBJ1-1; a possible D gene is TRBD1 (6 bases). The CDR3 has 13 amino acids. V lost 3 bases, J lost 5 bases, and 10 bases lay in between. CDR1 SGHTA and CDR2 FQGNSA come from the germline V gene. The CDR3 is CASSLTGSTEAFF. The CDR3 coding sequence is TGTGCCAGCAGCTTGACAGGTTCGACTGAAGCTTTCTTT.

The V gene is TRBV18, the J gene TRBJ2-1, with 8 bases identical to TRBD2. The CDR3 runs 16 residues. The ends lost 2 bases at V and 5 bases at J; junction bases unmatched: 8. Germline lookup yields CDR1 KGHSH and CDR2 LQKENI. The CDR3 region has the DNA TGTGCCAGCTCACCAGTAGAGACTAGCGTTCACAATGAGCAGTTCTTC. It encodes CASSPVETSVHNEQFF.

The chain couples TRBV6-6 to TRBJ1-2; D is undetermined. CDR3 length: 13 amino acids. Trimming removed 10 bases at V and 1 base at J, with 13 bases between. Germline loops: CDR1 MNHNY, CDR2 SVGAGI (reference sequence). Here the CDR3 reads CAIRLGGNYGYTF. The CDR3 bases are TGTGCCATCAGACTGGGCGGTAACTATGGCTACACCTTC.

This chain uses TRBV10-3 with TRBJ1-4; a weak D match, TRBD1 (5 bases). CDR1 is ENHRY, CDR2 SYGVKD, per germline. The CDR3 covers 15 residues. Trimming left V 2 bases short and J 5 bases short, with 12 bases between. DNA for the CDR3: TGTGCCATCAGTGAGAACGGTGGGGCAAATGAAAAACTGTTTTTT. Residues: CAISENGGANEKLFF.

The chain is built from TRBV6-1 and TRBJ2-1; D uncertain. The CDR3 is 12 residues long. Between the trimmed V and J ends, which lost 4 bases and 5 bases, there was a span of 6 bases. The V gene's germline CDR1 is MNHNS and CDR2 SASEGT. The CDR3 nucleotides are TGTGCCAGCAGTGCGCAGAACAATGAGCAGTTCTTC. Translation gives CASSAQNNEQFF.

The chain uses TRBV6-5 and TRBJ1-1, with 7 positions matching TRBD1. The CDR3 extends over 13 amino acids. V shed 5 bases, J shed 2 bases, and the junction held 2 bases outside the gene matches. The germline CDR1 and CDR2 sequences are MNHEY and SVGAGI. CDR3 DNA: TGTGCCAGCAGTCGGGACAGCAACACTGAAGCTTTCTTT. Protein product: CASSRDSNTEAFF.

This clone has only one observation. The chain joins TRBV5-4 to TRBJ2-3; 8 bases align to TRBD2. CDR1 and CDR2 from the germline V gene are SGHNT and YYREEE (reference sequence). There are 15 residues in the CDR3. Trimming cost V 5 bases and J 2 bases; bases outside gene matches: 7. The CDR3 coding sequence is TGTGCCAGCAGGCGAACTAGCGGAATCACAGATACGCAGTATTTT. Translating gives CASRRTSGITDTQYF. The variable domain in full, completed from reference TRBV5-4 and TRBJ2-3, reads ETGVTQSPTHLIKTRGQQVTLRCSSQSGHNTVSWYQQALGQGPQFIFQYYREEENGRGNFPPRFSGLQFPNYSSELNVNALELDDSALYLCASRRTSGITDTQYFGPGTRLTVL.

V usage is TRBV18 and J usage is TRBJ1-2, with 7 bases fitting TRBD1. The germline gives CDR1 KGHSH, CDR2 LQKENI. V shed 1 base, J shed 3 bases, and the junction held 5 bases outside the gene matches. The length of the CDR3 is 15 residues. CDR3 coding DNA: TGTGCCAGCTCACCACGGGGGACAGCGGACTATGGCTACACCTTC. It specifies CASSPRGTADYGYTF.

The chain carries TRBV18 and TRBJ1-1; D unresolved. CDR1 and CDR2 (germline): KGHSH, LQKENI. Trimming stripped 6 bases from V and 2 bases from J, with 13 bases between. This CDR3 has 14 residues. This CDR3 is CASSQLLGNTEAFF. DNA for the CDR3: TGTGCCAGCTCGCAATTGTTGGGAAACACTGAAGCTTTCTTT.

J is TRBJ2-1 and V is TRBV9; the match to TRBD2 covers 7 bases. The CDR3 runs to 17 residues. Per germline, CDR1 SGDLS and CDR2 YYNGEE. Trimming removed 2 bases from V and 4 bases from J; junction bases left unmatched: 12. The CDR3 sequence is CASSVEFGGGAYNEQFF. The DNA of the CDR3 is TGTGCCAGCAGCGTTGAGTTTGGCGGGGGTGCATACAATGAGCAGTTCTTC.

This sequence joins TRBV5-1 and TRBJ1-2; 7 bases match TRBD1. The CDR3 runs to 13 residues. From germline, CDR1 is SGHRS and CDR2 YFSETQ. J gave up 5 bases and V 4 bases, and 5 bases lay outside the gene matches. The CDR3 sequence: CASSLSQGYGYTF. The CDR3 DNA is TGCGCCAGCAGCCTCTCACAGGGGTATGGCTACACCTTC.

The chain carries TRBV19 and TRBJ1-4; D is undetermined. CDR1 and CDR2 (germline): LNHDA, SQIVND (reference sequence). The CDR3 length is 14 residues. V was trimmed by 1 base and J by 8 bases, leaving 11 bases between them. CDR3 coding DNA: TGTGCCAGTAGTATAGGTTCGAAGGCGGAAAAACTGTTTTTT. It specifies CASSIGSKAEKLFF.

The J gene is TRBJ1-5, the V gene TRBV7-9, with D possibly matching TRBD1 (5 bases). Germline V lookup: CDR1 SEHNR, CDR2 FQNEAQ (reference sequence). V was trimmed by 5 bases and J by 1 base, leaving 9 bases between them. The length of the CDR3 is 14 residues. The CDR3: CASSRGQSNQPQHF. The CDR3 DNA sequence: TGTGCCAGCAGCCGGGGCCAGAGCAATCAGCCCCAGCATTTT.